These T cell receptor beta chains were read from a single sample in a study of T cells in Graves' hyperthyroidism and ophthalmopathy. MiXCR, run by TCRdb on the multiplex PCR reads, gives a single entry per CDR3 protein. The sample shows about 610,000 distinct CDR3 sequences, under 15% of them seen only once. Sample: blood. The receptors come from a woman aged 40 to 50 with Graves' ophthalmopathy. Each CDR3 is given with its conserved first and last residue. The order of the fields is J gene, D gene, clone size, V gene, CDR3 protein, CDR3 DNA. D genes are given only for firm matches. Clone size is not always given. Where it is, it says once, few, many or a class for expanded clones.

TRBJ2-5,TRBD2,many,TRBV10-3,CAISGSSGSHQETQYF,TGTGCCATCAGTGGATCTAGCGGGAGCCACCAAGAGACCCAGTACTTC
TRBJ2-2,TRBD2,.,TRBV4-3,CASSQNSAGGGGGELFF,TGCGCCAGCAGCCAAAATTCGGCGGGAGGCGGGGGCGGGGAGCTGTTTTTT
TRBJ1-2,.,many,TRBV10-3,CAISESNSYGYTF,TGTGCCATCAGTGAGTCGAACAGCTATGGCTACACCTTC
TRBJ2-2,.,many,TRBV28,CASSLGLITGELFF,TGTGCCAGCAGCCTCGGACTTATCACCGGGGAGCTGTTTTTT
TRBJ2-6,.,many,TRBV6-2/TRBV6-3,CASRMRGANVLTF,TGTGCCAGCAGAATGAGGGGGGCCAACGTCCTGACTTTC
TRBJ1-1,.,many,TRBV7-2,CASSLLAQAFF,TGTGCCAGCAGCTTACTGGCTCAAGCTTTCTTT
TRBJ1-1,.,many,TRBV6-4,CASSELGMLMWQGNTEAFF,TGTGCCAGCAGTGAACTCGGGATGCTTATGTGGCAGGGTAACACTGAAGCTTTCTTT
TRBJ2-7,.,.,TRBV20-1,CSARGPPRAEGYEQYF,TGCAGTGCTAGAGGGCCCCCACGGGCGGAGGGGTACGAGCAGTACTTC
TRBJ1-6,TRBD1,.,TRBV4-1,CASSQDPQGNPLHF,TGCGCCAGCAGCCAAGACCCACAGGGGAACCCCCTCCACTTT
TRBJ2-7,TRBD2,.,TRBV2,CASSGRAREQYF,TGTGCCAGTAGCGGGAGGGCCAGAGAGCAGTACTTC
TRBJ2-2,.,.,TRBV10-3,CAISGRENTGELFF,TGTGCCATCAGTGGCCGGGAGAACACCGGGGAGCTGTTTTTT
TRBJ2-2,TRBD2,.,TRBV4-1,CASSQDPAGGTNTGELFF,TGCGCCAGCAGCCAAGACCCAGCGGGAGGGACGAACACCGGGGAGCTGTTTTTT
TRBJ2-5,TRBD1,many,TRBV29-1,CSVLSGQGMRETQYF,TGCAGCGTTCTCTCGGGACAGGGGATGCGAGAGACCCAGTACTTC
TRBJ2-7,.,many,TRBV2,CASSVGNEQYF,TGTGCCAGCAGTGTGGGCAACGAGCAGTACTTC
TRBJ1-1,TRBD1,few,TRBV6-5,CASSSQGDTEGFF,TGTGCCAGCAGTTCCCAGGGGGACACTGAGGGTTTCTTT
TRBJ1-2,.,.,TRBV6-1,CASSPVRGSRGYTF,TGTGCCAGCAGCCCAGTAAGGGGGTCTCGTGGCTACACCTTC
TRBJ1-2,.,many,TRBV12-3/TRBV12-4,CASSPPSGFRSYTF,TGTGCCAGCAGTCCACCCTCAGGGTTTAGGAGCTACACCTTC
TRBJ1-5,.,many,TRBV6-2/TRBV6-3,CASSPTGFPRTGQPQHF,TGTGCCAGCAGCCCTACAGGGTTCCCCCGCACAGGTCAGCCCCAGCATTTT
TRBJ1-1,.,many,TRBV2,CASSEQGLYTEAFF,TGTGCCAGCAGTGAACAGGGACTTTACACTGAAGCTTTCTTT
TRBJ1-1,.,many,TRBV30,CAWSEGQANVLF,TGTGCCTGGAGTGAGGGTCAGGCCAATGTGCTCTTT
TRBJ1-5,.,many,TRBV27,CASSLGGRDQPQHF,TGTGCCAGCAGTTTAGGGGGGCGAGATCAGCCCCAGCATTTT
TRBJ2-2,TRBD1,.,TRBV15,CATSINRGTGELFF,TGTGCCACCAGCATAAACAGGGGAACCGGGGAGCTGTTTTTT
TRBJ2-7,.,many,TRBV4-1,CASSQLAASSYEQYF,TGCGCCAGCAGCCAACTGGCGGCGAGCTCCTACGAGCAGTACTTC
TRBJ2-3,TRBD2,.,TRBV7-3,CASSLGLLAGGTDTQYF,TGTGCCAGCAGCTTAGGGTTACTAGCGGGAGGGACAGATACGCAGTATTTT
TRBJ2-2,.,few,TRBV7-6,CASSLHRRQGGGYGELFF,TGTGCCAGCAGCCTCCATCGCCGACAGGGAGGCGGTTACGGGGAGCTGTTTTTT
TRBJ2-5,.,few,TRBV20-1,CSGKLVETQYF,TGCAGTGGGAAATTGGTAGAGACCCAGTACTTC
TRBJ1-2,TRBD1,many,TRBV15,CATSREAGGTYGYTF,TGTGCCACCAGCAGAGAGGCAGGGGGTACTTATGGCTACACCTTC
TRBJ1-5,.,many,TRBV7-2,CASSLSGGNQPQHF,TGCGCCAGCAGCTTATCGGGGGGCAATCAGCCCCAGCATTTT
TRBJ2-2,.,many,TRBV6-2/TRBV6-3,CASTGAGTGELFF,TGTGCCAGCACCGGCGCGGGTACCGGGGAGCTGTTTTTT
TRBJ2-3,TRBD2,.,TRBV29-1,CSGRLAGEGDTQYF,TGCAGCGGACGACTAGCGGGAGAGGGGGATACGCAGTATTTT
TRBJ1-2,.,few,TRBV6-2/TRBV6-3,CASSYFPAKNYGYTF,TGTGCCAGCAGTTACTTCCCAGCTAAGAACTATGGCTACACCTTC
TRBJ2-7,.,many,TRBV15,CATSPGLLGEQYF,TGTGCCACCAGTCCCGGGCTTCTGGGCGAGCAGTACTTC
TRBJ2-2,.,.,TRBV6-5,CASSYKQTTGELFF,TGTGCCAGCAGTTACAAACAGACAACCGGGGAGCTGTTTTTT
TRBJ2-7,.,many,TRBV27,CASSLGPGPYYEQYF,TGTGCCAGCAGTTTAGGCCCGGGTCCCTACTACGAGCAGTACTTC
TRBJ1-1,.,many,TRBV2,CASSVGEAEAFF,TGTGCCAGCAGTGTTGGAGAAGCTGAAGCTTTCTTT
TRBJ2-7,.,.,TRBV18,CASSPWGGALTYEQYF,TGTGCCAGCTCACCATGGGGGGGGGCCCTAACCTACGAGCAGTACTTC
TRBJ1-1,.,many,TRBV20-1,CSARQQAHTEAFF,TGCAGTGCTAGACAGCAGGCCCACACTGAAGCTTTCTTT
TRBJ1-6,TRBD1,many,TRBV6-1,CASRGGQGNSPLHF,TGTGCCAGCAGGGGAGGACAGGGAAATTCACCCCTCCACTTT
TRBJ2-7,.,many,TRBV11-2,CASSFSVPAYEQYF,TGTGCCAGCAGCTTCTCCGTCCCGGCCTACGAGCAGTACTTC
TRBJ1-1,.,.,TRBV5-1,CASSLGVASEMDTEAFF,TGCGCCAGCAGCTTGGGTGTCGCTTCGGAAATGGACACTGAAGCTTTCTTT
TRBJ2-5,TRBD2,.,TRBV20-1,CSVREASGTQETQYF,TGCAGTGTTCGAGAGGCTAGCGGGACCCAAGAGACCCAGTACTTC
TRBJ2-2,.,many,TRBV6-5,CASSRLNTGELFF,TGTGCCAGCAGTCGACTAAACACCGGGGAGCTGTTTTTT
TRBJ2-3,TRBD2,.,TRBV29-1,CGVEDGGEGWPRDTQYF,TGCGGCGTTGAAGACGGAGGGGAGGGTTGGCCGAGGGATACGCAGTATTTT
TRBJ1-6,.,.,TRBV5-1,CASSLVSDNSPLQF,TGCGCCAGCAGCTTGGTATCAGATAATTCACCCCTCCAATTT
TRBJ1-5,.,many,TRBV27,CASSSQDQPQHF,TGTGCCAGCAGTTCACAGGATCAGCCCCAGCATTTT
TRBJ1-5,.,many,TRBV6-5,CASKFDTNQPQHF,TGTGCCAGCAAGTTTGACACCAATCAGCCCCAGCATTTT
TRBJ1-1,.,many,TRBV20-1,CSARDGRSEAFF,TGCAGTGCTAGAGACGGGCGGAGTGAAGCTTTCTTT
TRBJ2-1,TRBD2,.,TRBV11-1,CASRYKDGGRGNEQFF,TGTGCCAGCAGGTATAAGGACGGCGGGAGGGGCAATGAGCAGTTCTTC
TRBJ2-2,TRBD1,few,TRBV29-1,CSVEGQGDTGELFF,TGCAGCGTTGAGGGACAGGGAGACACCGGGGAGCTGTTTTTT
TRBJ2-2,.,.,TRBV4-1,CASSRARAADGELFF,TGCGCCAGCAGCCGCGCGCGAGCGGCAGACGGGGAGCTGTTTTTT
TRBJ2-2,TRBD1,few,TRBV7-8,CASSTDLNRGWDGELFF,TGTGCCAGCAGCACCGACCTAAACAGGGGTTGGGACGGGGAGCTGTTTTTT
TRBJ1-1,.,many,TRBV6-2/TRBV6-3,CASSPPRGYTEAFF,TGTGCCAGCAGCCCCCCTCGGGGTTACACTGAAGCTTTCTTT
TRBJ2-7,.,many,TRBV7-7,CASSLEAGSSYEQYF,TGTGCTAGCAGCTTAGAGGCAGGGAGCTCCTACGAGCAGTACTTC
TRBJ2-7,.,.,TRBV20-1,CSASLIGVGNEQYF,TGCAGTGCTAGTTTAATAGGGGTCGGGAACGAGCAGTACTTC
TRBJ2-7,TRBD1,few,TRBV11-2,CASSSSQGLVQYF,TGTGCCAGCAGCTCGTCACAGGGGTTGGTGCAGTACTTC